This TCR beta chain was observed in a study of blood T cell repertoires in COVID-19. Across the study: Spain, Italy and the United States supplied samples that represented acute and convalescent COVID-19. T cells, B-cell-depleted T cells, or PBMCs provided the cDNA or gDNA that served as material.

From germline, CDR1 is SGDLS and CDR2 YYNGEE. Trimming took 2 bases from V and 2 from J; bases not matched to a gene: 4. The CDR3 is 14 amino acids. One Seattle source followed patients from active infection through their disease course. Original handling: Reference gene primer amplification in the assay estimated nucleated cell counts. Assay: immunoSEQ multiplex PCR; the TCRdb copy retains only in-frame clones and omits some. V and J calls and clone size come straight from that table; D and trimming were deduced from the DNA. The data contain 200,000 to 250,000 clones, 75% to 85% of them seen just once; the ten biggest clones take up roughly 1.2%.

The receptor comes from a woman in her 30s with COVID-19, enrolled during active disease. The material sequenced was peripheral blood. The V call is TRBV9, the J call TRBJ2-7; TRBD1 aligns across 7 bases. CDR3 DNA: TGTGCCAGCAGCGTGGGGACAGACCCCTACGAGCAGTACTTC. Protein sequence: CASSVGTDPYEQYF.